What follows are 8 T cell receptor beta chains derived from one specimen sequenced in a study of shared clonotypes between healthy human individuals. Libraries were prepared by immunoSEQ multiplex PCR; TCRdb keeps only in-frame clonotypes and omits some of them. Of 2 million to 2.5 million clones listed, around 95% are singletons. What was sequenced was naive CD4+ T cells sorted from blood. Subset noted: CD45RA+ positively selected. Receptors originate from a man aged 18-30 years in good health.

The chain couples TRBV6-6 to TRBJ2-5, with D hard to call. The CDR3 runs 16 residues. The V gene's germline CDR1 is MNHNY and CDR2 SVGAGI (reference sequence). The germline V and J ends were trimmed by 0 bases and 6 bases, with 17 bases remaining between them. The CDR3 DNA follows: TGTGCCAGCAGTTACTCAGTGGGATGGTCTCAACAGACCCAGTACTTC. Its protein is CASSYSVGWSQQTQYF.

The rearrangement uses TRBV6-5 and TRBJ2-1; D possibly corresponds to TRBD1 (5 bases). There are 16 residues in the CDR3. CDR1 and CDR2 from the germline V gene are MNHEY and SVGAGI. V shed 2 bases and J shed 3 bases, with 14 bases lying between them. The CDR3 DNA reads TGTGCCAGCAGTTACCGCTGGGGCCCCAACTACAATGAGCAGTTCTTC. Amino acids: CASSYRWGPNYNEQFF.

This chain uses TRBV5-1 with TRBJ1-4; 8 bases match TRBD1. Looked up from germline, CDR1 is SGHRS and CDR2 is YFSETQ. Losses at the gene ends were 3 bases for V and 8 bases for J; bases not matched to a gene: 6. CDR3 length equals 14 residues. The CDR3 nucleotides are TGCGCCAGCAGCTGGAAGACAGGGGACGAAAAACTGTTTTTT. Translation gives CASSWKTGDEKLFF.

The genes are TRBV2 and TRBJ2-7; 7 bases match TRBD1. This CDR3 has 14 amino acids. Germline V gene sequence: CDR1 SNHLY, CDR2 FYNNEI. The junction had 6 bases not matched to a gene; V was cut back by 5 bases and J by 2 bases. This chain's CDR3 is CASSPRQGPYEQYF. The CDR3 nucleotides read TGTGCCAGCAGTCCCAGACAGGGCCCCTACGAGCAGTACTTC.

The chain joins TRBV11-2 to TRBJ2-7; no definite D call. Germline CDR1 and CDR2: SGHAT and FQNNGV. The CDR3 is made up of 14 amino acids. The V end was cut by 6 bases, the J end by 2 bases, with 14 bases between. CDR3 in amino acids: CASSIDLTPYEQYF. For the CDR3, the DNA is TGTGCCAGCAGTATTGACCTCACCCCCTACGAGCAGTACTTC.

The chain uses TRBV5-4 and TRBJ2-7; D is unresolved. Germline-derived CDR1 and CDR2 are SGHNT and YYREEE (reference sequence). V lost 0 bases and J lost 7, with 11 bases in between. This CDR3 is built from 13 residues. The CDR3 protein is CASSLEVPREQYF. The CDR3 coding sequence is TGTGCCAGCAGCTTGGAGGTCCCAAGGGAGCAGTACTTC.

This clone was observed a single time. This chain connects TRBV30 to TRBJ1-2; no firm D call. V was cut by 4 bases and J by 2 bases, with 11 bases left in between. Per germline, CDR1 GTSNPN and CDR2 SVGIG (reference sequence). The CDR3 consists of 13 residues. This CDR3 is CAWNDGRNYGYTF. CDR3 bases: TGTGCCTGGAACGACGGGAGAAACTATGGCTACACCTTC.

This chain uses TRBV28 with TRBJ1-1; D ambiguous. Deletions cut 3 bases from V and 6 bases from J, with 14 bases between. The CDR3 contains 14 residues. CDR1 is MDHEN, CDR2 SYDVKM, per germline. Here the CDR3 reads CASSFPVEGAEAFF. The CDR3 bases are TGTGCCAGCAGTTTTCCTGTCGAGGGTGCTGAAGCTTTCTTT.